This TCR beta chain was captured in a study of blood T cell repertoires in COVID-19 (dated by TCRdb to about 2020). Study-level background: Samples covering the acute and convalescent phases of COVID-19 were provided by collaborators in the United States, Italy and Spain. The material from the prospective study consisted of cDNA or gDNA derived from T cells, B-cell-depleted T cells, or PBMCs. Subjects who had been exposed to COVID-19, were actively infected with it, or had recovered from it provided the deeply sampled blood TCRbeta repertoires that made up the dataset. The repertoires were made available in a free public database intended to serve as a resource for research on the immune response to SARS-CoV-2. Samples came from the ongoing ImmuneRACE study (first 160 participants) plus 1,254 subjects from 6 global collaborators. Sample metadata almost always included a de-identified subject ID, COVID-19 status, age in years and sex. HLA class I and class II types, where available, came from metadata supplied by the sample provider rather than from assay-based typing.

V drops 2 bases and J drops 1 base, leaving 9 bases in between. The CDR3 starts with the cysteine, ends with the phenylalanine, and has 14 residues. Solely the CDR3 DNA is kept, with 42 bases framed from the first base. Sequences SGHNT (CDR1) and YYREEE (CDR2) are obtained from the germline V gene (reference sequence). TCRbeta CDR3 regions were amplified from genomic DNA using the immunoSEQ Assay, a bias-controlled multiplex PCR. As for the original processing: Nucleated cell counts per sample were estimated from amplification of reference gene primers within the assay. To quantify the absolute abundance of each unique TCRbeta CDR3 rearrangement, sequence reads were collapsed and filtered. For each sample, productive Simpson clonality was calculated as the square root of Simpson's diversity index across productive rearrangements. TCRdb limited this immuneACCESS table to in-frame rearrangements with V and J called. A share of clones is missing; checked studies link under half to unresolved V genes, and the rest is unexplained. That table is the source of V, J and clone size, and D and trimming were worked out from the DNA. This sample gives about 130,000 clones in total; about four fifths of them show up just once. The ten largest make up about 9.2% of the sample.

In the prospective study, participants were roughly 18 to 100 years old, resided in 20 to 30 geographic areas of the United States, and were enrolled through a virtual design. In the prospective study, cohorts were assigned on the basis of participant-reported clinical history obtained from a screening survey and a study questionnaire. For ImmuneRACE Cohort 3, a participant was defined as recovered based on two consecutive negative NP/OP PCR tests, clearance by a healthcare professional, or resolution of symptoms. In the prospective study, mobile phlebotomists collected whole blood, serum and a nasopharyngeal or oropharyngeal swab from each participant. Additional blood draws and questionnaires over an approximately two-month period could optionally be provided by prospective study participants. Prospective study blood samples were shipped either frozen or at room temperature before DNA extraction.

Broad study findings and their caveats: The quantity of clinical and demographic metadata differed by source and by participant and was supplied without curation.

In regard to this clone: The specificity of this receptor is unknown. There are no base qualities to consult, and no much larger clone falls within one base.

Sequencing input: PBMCs or T cells enriched from blood (not recorded which). This TCR derives from a man aged 45-65 years who had recovered from COVID-19. Recombination joined TRBV5-4 with TRBJ1-1, with the D gene not clear enough to name. In nucleotides, the sequence is TGTGCCAGCAGCTTCCCGGGTAAGAACACTGAAGCTTTCTTT. Translated, this is CASSFPGKNTEAFF.